These T cell receptor beta chains were read from a single sample in a study of blood T cell repertoires in COVID-19. TCRdb's copy holds only in-frame clones and misses some; the assay was immunoSEQ multiplex PCR. The data show approximately 280,000 clones, with around 90% seen just once and about 1.8% held by the top ten. Source material: PBMCs or T cells enriched from blood (not recorded which). The receptor source for this set is a woman younger than 35 with acute COVID-19. Both conserved end residues are part of each CDR3.

TRBJ1-5	TRBV5-1	CASSLAGGNQPQHF
TRBJ2-5	TRBV19	CASSIGQVELTPQETQYF
TRBJ2-5	TRBV25-1	CASSEFRGLQETQYF
TRBJ1-1	TRBV5-1	CASSLGGTGGNTEAFF
TRBJ2-7	TRBV13	CASSLQRSSYEQYF
TRBJ1-1	TRBV7-2	CAGSFRQGGGSNTEAFF
TRBJ2-5	TRBV19	CASSGRGTGTQETQYF
TRBJ2-1	TRBV6-2/TRBV6-3	CASSSTGDRSGQFF
TRBJ1-1	TRBV27	CASRRNTEAFF
TRBJ2-7	TRBV10-3	CATGGTVDEQYF
TRBJ1-1	TRBV3-1/TRBV3-2	CASSHGGLNTEAFF
TRBJ2-1	TRBV29-1	CSAGGGLSNEQFF
TRBJ2-2	TRBV5-1	CASSLAATSGSAELFF
TRBJ2-2	TRBV13	CASSADRGLVGELFF
TRBJ1-2	TRBV7-9	CASSHTGTGSYGYTF
TRBJ1-1	TRBV2	CASSEEAADTEAFF
TRBJ1-6	TRBV18	CASSRDRDNSPLHF
TRBJ2-1	TRBV3-1/TRBV3-2	CASSQERVSYNEQFF
TRBJ2-5	TRBV18	CASSPGTGGTETQYF
TRBJ2-5	TRBV28	CASSLGREETQYF
TRBJ2-7	TRBV6-5	CASSSTGTSGYEQYF
TRBJ1-2	TRBV5-1	CASSYGHAGPTNYGYTF
TRBJ2-3	TRBV7-2	CASSSESWGTGKYF
TRBJ2-1	TRBV5-1	CASSFGNSYNEQFF
TRBJ2-1	TRBV11-2	CASSHSGTIIVFEQFF
TRBJ2-7	TRBV6-5	CASRGGQGYEQYF
TRBJ1-3	TRBV9	CASSVANTTGNTIYF
TRBJ1-2	TRBV19	CASTQGQGIYGYTF
TRBJ1-6	TRBV5-1	CASSLTDNNSPLHF
TRBJ2-5	TRBV7-2	CASSLGLAGSSAQYF
TRBJ2-3	TRBV11-2	CASSLEGLTQYF
TRBJ1-3	TRBV4-1	CASHSGLQESGNTIYF
TRBJ1-3	TRBV7-2	CASSSGTGVNTIYF
TRBJ2-1	TRBV2	CATLGHLGGSEQFF
TRBJ2-2	TRBV19	CASSTPSAGELFF
TRBJ1-1	TRBV7-3	CASSLGTGGNTEAFF
TRBJ2-7	TRBV27	CASSRWGQGSRLREQYF
TRBJ1-2	TRBV6-5	CASRTPGDSYGYTF
TRBJ1-2	TRBV14	CASSRIRTVSYGYTF
TRBJ1-1	TRBV18	CASSPSPGESGNTEAFF
TRBJ2-5	TRBV18	CASSLQETQYF
TRBJ2-6	TRBV19	CASSEGHSGANVLTF
TRBJ1-1	TRBV11-2	CASSLSAGTATEAFF
TRBJ2-4	TRBV5-6	CASSSGQGRRAKNIQYF
TRBJ1-4	TRBV4-2	CASSQDPSSGATNEKLFF
TRBJ1-1	TRBV6-4	CASSKIEGAEAFF